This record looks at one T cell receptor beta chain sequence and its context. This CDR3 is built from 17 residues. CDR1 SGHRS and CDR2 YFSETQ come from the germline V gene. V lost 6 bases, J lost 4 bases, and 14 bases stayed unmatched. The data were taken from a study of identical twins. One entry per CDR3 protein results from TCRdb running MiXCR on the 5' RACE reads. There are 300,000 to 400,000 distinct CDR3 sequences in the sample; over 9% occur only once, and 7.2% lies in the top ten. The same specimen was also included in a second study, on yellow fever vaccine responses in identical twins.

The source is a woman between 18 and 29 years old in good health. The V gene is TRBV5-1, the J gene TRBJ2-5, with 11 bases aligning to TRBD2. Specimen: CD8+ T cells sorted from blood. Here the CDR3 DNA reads TGCGCCAGCACCCAGGGACTAGCGGTCCGAGGGATAGAGACCCAGTACTTC. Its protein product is CASTQGLAVRGIETQYF.